The rows below give T cell receptor beta chains drawn from one sample of a study of cytomegalovirus exposure and HLA in healthy donors. Profiled with immunoSEQ multiplex PCR; TCRdb holds only in-frame clones, not every one. The sample records 150,000 to 250,000 clones, 82% being singletons. Specimen: PBMCs. These receptors were taken from a woman in her 50s in good health and CMV-seropositive. CDR3s include the opening cysteine and the closing phenylalanine or tryptophan. A D gene is named only where the DNA matches it firmly. Size is stated for part of the rows, as once, few or many counts, or as a class when the clone is expanded.

size,D,J,V,DNA,CDR3
-,TRBD1,TRBJ1-1,TRBV7-2,TGTGCCAGCAGCCCTGGGACAGGCAGGGAAGCTTTCTTT,CASSPGTGREAFF
-,-,TRBJ2-5,TRBV18,TGTGCCAGCTCACCGAATGAGGGAGAGACCCAGTACTTC,CASSPNEGETQYF
-,-,TRBJ1-2,TRBV15,TGTGCCACCAGCAGAGGCAGGGGTAATGGCTACACCTTC,CATSRGRGNGYTF
few,-,TRBJ2-2,TRBV15,TGTGCCACCGCAGGGGGGTCGAACACCGGGGAGCTGTTTTTT,CATAGGSNTGELFF
few,TRBD1,TRBJ2-1,TRBV28,TGTGCCAGCAGTAGAAGACAGGGCCGAAATCTCAATGAGCAGTTCTTC,CASSRRQGRNLNEQFF
-,-,TRBJ2-7,TRBV6-5,TGTGCCAGCAGTTACCGGGACACCGCCTACGAGCAGTACTTC,CASSYRDTAYEQYF
once,TRBD2,TRBJ2-3,TRBV6-6,TGTGCCAGCAGAAAACTAGCGGGTGAAACAGATACGCAGTATTTT,CASRKLAGETDTQYF
-,-,TRBJ2-5,TRBV5-8,TGTGCCAGCAGCCCCGGACTAACCCAAGAGACCCAGTACTTC,CASSPGLTQETQYF
-,-,TRBJ2-2,TRBV10-1,TGCGCCAGCAGTGTTCACATTAACACCGGGGAGCTGTTTTTT,CASSVHINTGELFF
-,-,TRBJ1-3,TRBV7-8,TGTGCCAGCAGTTCTCCAACAGGGAGGGCTGGAAACACCATATATTTT,CASSSPTGRAGNTIYF
-,TRBD2,TRBJ2-4,TRBV27,TGTGCCAGCAGGCCTCGGGGGGAGGGGTCCAAAAACATTCAGTACTTC,CASRPRGEGSKNIQYF
-,TRBD1,TRBJ1-5,TRBV6-5,TGTGCCAGCAGACAAACAGGGGCCGGACAGCCCCAGCATTTT,CASRQTGAGQPQHF
-,-,TRBJ2-7,TRBV11-2,TGTGCCAGCTCGGTGGGCCACAGCTCCTACGAGCAGTACTTC,CASSVGHSSYEQYF
-,-,TRBJ1-5,TRBV2,TGTGCCAGCGGTCTACTTTCTAGCAATCAGCCCCAGCATTTT,CASGLLSSNQPQHF
-,-,TRBJ2-7,TRBV2,TGTGCCAGCAAGCGCGGAGACCTATACGAGCAGTACTTC,CASKRGDLYEQYF
-,TRBD2,TRBJ2-7,TRBV7-2,TGTGCCAGCAGCTTAGTAGCGGGAGTGGGCTACGAGCAGTACTTC,CASSLVAGVGYEQYF
-,-,TRBJ2-2,TRBV11-2,TGTGCCAGCAGCTTAGCGGTTTCGACTGCAACGAACACCGGGGAGCTGTTTTTT,CASSLAVSTATNTGELFF
-,TRBD2,TRBJ2-3,TRBV2,TGTGCCAGCACCAGACTAGCGGGAATCACAGATACGCAGTATTTT,CASTRLAGITDTQYF
-,TRBD1,TRBJ1-5,TRBV19,TGTGCCAGTAGTATCCCCGGGACAGGGGATCGCAATCAGCCCCAGCATTTT,CASSIPGTGDRNQPQHF
-,-,TRBJ2-2,TRBV5-5,TGTGCCAGCAGACTGCAGGGGTTCGGCGGGGAGCTGTTTTTT,CASRLQGFGGELFF
few,-,TRBJ2-7,TRBV6-5,TGTGCCAGCAGACCGACTGCTACCTACGAGCAGTACTTC,CASRPTATYEQYF
-,TRBD1,TRBJ1-2,TRBV7-3,TGTGCCAGCAAGCCGGGACAGGGGGGGGAAGGCTACACCTTC,CASKPGQGGEGYTF
-,TRBD1,TRBJ1-6,TRBV4-1,TGCGCCAGCAGCTATGACAGGGGCGGTAATTCACCCCTCCACTTT,CASSYDRGGNSPLHF
-,TRBD2,TRBJ2-7,TRBV20-1,TGCAGTGCCAAACGGGGGGGCGAGCAGTACTTC,CSAKRGGEQYF
once,TRBD2,TRBJ2-7,TRBV27,TGTGCCAGCAGACCGACTAGCGGGATGCCCAGAATCCCCTACGAGCAGTACTTC,CASRPTSGMPRIPYEQYF
once,TRBD2,TRBJ2-3,TRBV29-1,TGCAGCGCCGACGGGGGCGGGAGGGGGGCAGATACGCAGTATTTT,CSADGGGRGADTQYF
-,-,TRBJ2-7,TRBV5-1,TGCGCCAGCAGCTTGGAACCAGGCTATGAAAATTCCTACGAGCAGTACTTC,CASSLEPGYENSYEQYF
-,-,TRBJ1-4,TRBV7-9,TGTGCCAGCAGCCCCGGACAGACCAGTAATGAAAAACTGTTTTTT,CASSPGQTSNEKLFF
-,TRBD1,TRBJ2-6,TRBV19,TGTGCCAGTAGTTCCCCCGGGACAGTCCTCTCTGGGGCCAACGTCCTGACTTTC,CASSSPGTVLSGANVLTF
-,TRBD2,TRBJ2-3,TRBV11-2,TGTGCCAGCAGCGCCTCCCAGGCGAGCGGGAGAGATACGCAGTATTTT,CASSASQASGRDTQYF
-,-,TRBJ2-7,TRBV11-2,TGTGCCAGCAGCCCACAGGGTATCGAGCAGTACTTC,CASSPQGIEQYF
-,-,TRBJ2-1,TRBV4-1,TGCGCCAGCAGCCAAGATGGCAGTGGGCCCTACAATGAGCAGTTCTTC,CASSQDGSGPYNEQFF
-,-,TRBJ1-2,TRBV20-1,TGCAGTGCTAGACAGAACTATGGCTACACCTTC,CSARQNYGYTF
-,TRBD2,TRBJ2-5,TRBV5-1,TGCGCCAGCAGCTTGGCGGGACTAGCGGGGTTGGGTGTGGAGACCCAGTACTTC,CASSLAGLAGLGVETQYF
-,-,TRBJ2-7,TRBV5-1,TGCGCCAGCAGCTTGGGAGGGCAGACTTTCTACGAGCAGTACTTC,CASSLGGQTFYEQYF
few,-,TRBJ1-2,TRBV28,TGTGCCAGTCAACAGGGAACGGAGGGCTACACCTTC,CASQQGTEGYTF
-,-,TRBJ2-5,TRBV7-8,TGTGCCAGCACCCCAAGGACGGGGCAAGAGACCCAGTACTTC,CASTPRTGQETQYF
-,-,TRBJ2-1,TRBV6-1,TGTGCCAGCACAGCCTTTGGGCAGTCCTACAATGAGCAGTTCTTC,CASTAFGQSYNEQFF
-,TRBD2,TRBJ2-7,TRBV2,TGTGCCAGGAGGACTAGCGGGACGGACGAGCAGTACTTC,CARRTSGTDEQYF
few,-,TRBJ2-3,TRBV6-1,TGTGCCAGCAGACTACTCCGGGGCACAGATACGCAGTATTTT,CASRLLRGTDTQYF
-,TRBD1,TRBJ2-7,TRBV10-1,TGCGCCAGCAGCGCGACAGGGTATGTGCAGTACTTC,CASSATGYVQYF
-,-,TRBJ2-3,TRBV30,TGTGCCTGGAGTCTCTGGGAAGCGGCCACAGATACGCAGTATTTT,CAWSLWEAATDTQYF
-,-,TRBJ2-6,TRBV7-9,TGTGCCAGCAGCTTAGGACGGCCTTCTGGGGCCAACGGCCTGACTTTC,CASSLGRPSGANGLTF
-,-,TRBJ1-5,TRBV19,TGTGCCAGTAGTATATATGACAGCAAGAATCAGCCCCAGCATTTT,CASSIYDSKNQPQHF
-,TRBD1,TRBJ2-5,TRBV7-8,TGTGCCAGCAGCCGACCTCCCTTGACAGGGTCCGGAGAGACCCAGTACTTC,CASSRPPLTGSGETQYF
-,-,TRBJ2-2,TRBV27,TGTGCCAGCAGTTTCGGACTAAACACCGGGGAGCTGTTTTTT,CASSFGLNTGELFF
-,-,TRBJ1-1,TRBV28,TGTGCCAGCAGTTTTGGCAGGGGCCACACTGAAGCTTTCTTT,CASSFGRGHTEAFF
-,TRBD1,TRBJ1-2,TRBV5-6,TGTGCCAGCAGCTTGGGGAACAGGGGTTTTCATGGCTACACCTTC,CASSLGNRGFHGYTF
-,-,TRBJ1-1,TRBV18,TGTGCCAGCTCATCAGGACAAATGAACACTGAAGCTTTCTTT,CASSSGQMNTEAFF
once,TRBD1,TRBJ1-2,TRBV4-1,TGCGCCAGCAGCCATACCCTGGGGACAGCCTTTGGAGGGGGCTACACCTTC,CASSHTLGTAFGGGYTF
-,-,TRBJ1-5,TRBV2,TGTGCCAGCAGTGCCAACAGTTATAGCAATCAGCCCCAGCATTTT,CASSANSYSNQPQHF
-,TRBD2,TRBJ2-5,TRBV28,TGTGCCAGCAGTTTATACGGGAGGGCCAGAAGTGAGACCCAGTACTTC,CASSLYGRARSETQYF
-,-,TRBJ2-5,TRBV19,TGTGCCAGTAGGGGCCCAAAAAGAGAGACCCAGTACTTC,CASRGPKRETQYF
-,TRBD2,TRBJ2-7,TRBV30,TGTGCCTGGAGAAGGGAGGCTAGCGGTACCTACGAGCAGTACTTC,CAWRREASGTYEQYF